Reported below is one T cell receptor (beta chain). This clone was picked up one time. No cognate antigen has been identified for it. No much larger clonotype is one base removed from it; base qualities were not supplied. Donors were healthy HIV-negative adults with no recently reported acute infections or vaccinations. All donors were Caucasian adults living in Nashville, Tennessee, USA. The CD8 memory samples were a combination of magnetically selected CD45RO+ cells and CCR7-negative CD45RA+ effector memory (TemRA) cells. Blood was collected by leukapheresis, and PBMCs were isolated by Ficoll-Histopaque density gradient centrifugation and then cryopreserved in liquid nitrogen vapor phase. Purity and quantity of every magnetically sorted T cell population were checked by analytical flow cytometry. From each sorted fraction, genomic DNA was isolated and quantified by UV absorbance on a Nanodrop 2000c.

A distance of 11 bases separates the germline ends of V and J, which lose 2 bases and 1 base respectively. The cysteine opens and the phenylalanine closes a CDR3 of 15 amino acids. Just the 45-base CDR3 DNA is kept, in frame starting at base 1. CDR1 and CDR2 were assigned from the germline V gene as MNHNS and SASEGT. This record comes from a study of shared clonotypes between healthy human individuals (dated by TCRdb to the early 2020s). About the study as a whole: The cohort comprised a couple of women and a few men aged 18 to 49 years. For each donor, CD4 naive and CD4 memory were each run on three plates, CD8 naive on two plates, and CD8 memory on one plate. The study deeply sequenced blood TCR repertoires of five healthy adults to estimate repertoire size and the extent of clonotype sharing between individuals. Different laboratories and diverse techniques were used to prepare libraries and sequence TCR repertoires, to increase sequencing depth and limit assay-specific biases. Between about 0.94 and 8.9 billion PBMCs per donor were obtained by leukapheresis. Results the study describes overall, beyond this receptor: Larger estimated clonotype richness was generally found for naive subsets than for memory subsets. Only blood was sampled, and tissue TCR repertoires likely differ from those in blood. Incomplete sequencing was indicated by rarefaction of sorted-subset datasets, despite the large sequencing depth. Because the study included a small number of donors, the genetic and exposure-history diversity represented was limited. Compared with non-shared clonotypes, clonotypes shared by all four sorted-subset donors had higher generation probabilities. Sharing across a few donors was observed for approximately 5% of naive CD4, over 3% of naive CD8, 2% to 2.5% of memory CD4, and around 0.4% of memory CD8 clonotypes. Based on pairwise subsampling, the degree of clonotype sharing among donors was expected to be affected by sequencing depth.

TCR CDR3 regions were amplified from genomic DNA by multiplex PCR using the deep immunoSEQ assay. Extracted genomic DNA from each cell subset was distributed evenly across all wells of several immunoSEQ 96-well plates, and each plate was treated as a replicate. For sorted subsets, 200 to 250 ng genomic DNA, equal to tens of thousands of T cell genomes, was loaded into each replicate PCR. Purified libraries were measured with a Qubit 3.0 fluorometer, size-checked on a Bioanalyzer 2100, and measured again with the KAPA Library Quantification kit. Each immunoSEQ 96-well plate was sequenced on its own single-read 150-cycle Illumina NextSeq 550 flow cell. From the authors' description of their analysis: The immunoSEQ output contained only junctional sequences without quality scores, so filtering could not match that applied to full-length reads. Sequences were annotated with PyIR, a Python wrapper for IgBLAST v1.9, and V/J genes and CDR3 were assigned using IMGT germline references. Reads were filtered out if the reads had weak V/J assignments (E-value above 1e-6), no CDR3, stop codons, out-of-frame junctions, or ambiguous translated residues. A V3J clonotype was defined by an identical inferred V gene, J gene, and CDR3 amino acid sequence. To compute the percentage overlap between repertoires, the number of shared unique clonotypes was divided by the size of the smaller repertoire. Repertoire richness was assessed with RTK rarefaction, the Chao1 estimator, and Recon v2.1 estimates of unobserved clonotypes. Generation probabilities were computed with OLGA for all TCRbeta clonotypes obtained by the gDNA method from a few donors. The clones in this table, taken by TCRdb from immuneACCESS, are in-frame only. Not every clone is retained; where verified, under half of the shortfall comes from an unresolved V gene, and the cause of the rest is unknown. V and J calls and clone size are copied from that table; D and trimming were computed from the DNA. The sample records roughly 720,000 clones, less than 95% of which are singletons. Less than 40% of the sample rests with the top ten.

The origin of this receptor is a man aged 18-30 years in good health. Some clones in this sample may be carry-over from other donors' samples. Sequencing was done on a sample of memory CD8+ T cells from PBMCs. Read against the paper, the sample's cell subset or site label means: CD45RO+ cells pooled with CCR7-negative TemRA cells. In this chain, TRBV6-1 is recombined with TRBJ1-1; the D gene is possibly TRBD1, with 6 bases matching. Read as DNA, the sequence is TGTGCCAGCAGTGAAAGGGAAGGGGGGAACACTGAAGCTTTCTTT. Translated, it gives CASSEREGGNTEAFF.